These 12 T cell receptor beta chains share one sample of origin, sequenced in a study of OX40 agonist ivuxolimab in advanced cancers. Generated by immunoSEQ multiplex PCR, the TCRdb table keeps only in-frame clones and is missing some. The table shows more than 30,000 clones, with approximately 89% occurring only once. The specimen was CD4+ or CD8+ T cells sorted from blood, collected in a trial of the OX40 agonist ivuxolimab. The receptors shown here come from an adult with an advanced solid tumor such as melanoma, head and neck, liver or kidney cancer.

The chain recombines TRBV18 with TRBJ1-4; D is undetermined. In germline, CDR1 is KGHSH, CDR2 LQKENI. V dropped 4 bases and J dropped 4 bases, with 16 bases sitting between them. The CDR3 runs 16 residues. The CDR3 DNA reads TGTGCCAGCTCACGTCAAACGAGAGGACTTAATGAAAAACTGTTTTTT. Translated: CASSRQTRGLNEKLFF.

The chain combines TRBV11-1 with TRBJ1-1, with 8 bases lining up with TRBD1. The germline gives CDR1 SGHAT, CDR2 FQDESV (reference sequence). V lost 3 bases and J lost 7; bases outside the gene matches: 13. The CDR3 sequence is 16 residues long. The CDR3 coding sequence is TGTGCCAGCAGCTTCGTACCCGGGACAGGCCACTATGAAGCTTTCTTT. Its protein is CASSFVPGTGHYEAFF.

The V gene is TRBV5-1, the J gene TRBJ2-3; tentatively, D is TRBD1 or TRBD2 (5 bases each). Germline CDR1 SGHRS, CDR2 YFSETQ. Between the trimmed V and J ends, which lost 0 bases and 0 bases, there was a span of 5 bases. The CDR3 length is 14 residues. The CDR3 bases are TGCGCCAGCAGCTTGGGGGACAGCACAGATACGCAGTATTTT. Amino acids: CASSLGDSTDTQYF.

The rearrangement uses TRBV10-3 and TRBJ2-1; D ambiguous. Trimming removed 7 bases from V and 7 bases from J, with 17 bases in between. Per the germline V gene, CDR1 is ENHRY and CDR2 is SYGVKD. The CDR3 is 14 amino acids. The CDR3 DNA follows: TGTGCCATCAACCCGGGCCAAGTAAGGAATGAGCAGTTCTTC. It specifies CAINPGQVRNEQFF.

This clone was counted once. V is TRBV7-3 and J is TRBJ2-1; D possibly corresponds to TRBD2 (6 bases). The V and J ends lost 4 bases and 13 bases respectively, with 20 bases between them. CDR3 length: 14 residues. Germline CDR1 is SGHTA and CDR2 is FQGTGA. The CDR3 bases are TGTGCCAGCAGCTCTCCGGGACTTATAGGAAACCAGTTCTTC. Its translation is CASSSPGLIGNQFF.

The chain recombines TRBV6-1 with TRBJ2-3; TRBD1 is a possible D gene (5 bases). Germline values: CDR1 MNHNS, CDR2 SASEGT. V dropped 8 bases and J dropped 3 bases, with 15 bases sitting between them. The length of the CDR3 is 14 residues. CDR3 residues: CASVLGARTDTQYF. CDR3 sequence (DNA): TGTGCCAGCGTGCTAGGGGCCCGAACAGATACGCAGTATTTT.

The chain joins TRBV11-3 to TRBJ2-5; D possibly corresponds to TRBD2 (6 bases). V shed 5 bases and J shed 1 base, with 11 bases lying between them. CDR3 size: 14 residues. Germline loops: CDR1 SGHNT, CDR2 YENEEA. The CDR3 coding sequence is TGTGCCAGCAGCGCGTACGGGAGCCAAGAGACCCAGTACTTC. Translation gives CASSAYGSQETQYF.

The rearrangement links TRBV6-1 to TRBJ2-7, with 9 bases identical to TRBD2. V was clipped by 2 bases and J by 13 bases; unmatched bases: 6. This CDR3 has 12 residues. Germline assignment: CDR1 MNHNS and CDR2 SASEGT. CDR3 residues: CASSELAGREYF. The CDR3 nucleotides read TGTGCCAGCAGTGAACTAGCGGGGCGGGAATACTTC.

This clone was recorded once. The CDR3 DNA reads TGTGCCAGCTCACCGTCGACAGGACTCTCTGGAAACACCATATATTTT. Encoded protein: CASSPSTGLSGNTIYF. The chain joins TRBV18 to TRBJ1-3; weak D call: TRBD1 (6 bases). Trimming stripped 3 bases from V and 0 bases from J, with 12 bases between. The CDR3 loop spans 16 amino acids. Germline loops: CDR1 KGHSH, CDR2 LQKENI.

The sample holds one count of this clone. The chain has TRBV5-1 and TRBJ1-1; the match to TRBD1 covers 9 bases. The CDR3 totals 14 residues. Germline V CDR1 and CDR2: SGHRS, YFSETQ. V lost 5 bases, J lost 4 bases, and 6 bases stayed unmatched. CDR3 in amino acids: CASRDDRGSTEAFF. CDR3 DNA: TGCGCCAGCAGGGACGACAGGGGGTCCACTGAAGCTTTCTTT.

The rearrangement uses TRBV5-1 and TRBJ2-2; 8 bases align to TRBD1. The V and J ends lost 3 bases and 2 bases, in that order; junction bases with no gene match: 6. CDR1 and CDR2 (germline): SGHRS, YFSETQ. The CDR3 is 16 residues long. The CDR3 is CASSSNGQGNTGELFF. CDR3 sequence (DNA): TGCGCCAGCAGCTCAAATGGACAGGGTAACACCGGGGAGCTGTTTTTT.

The chain joins TRBV18 to TRBJ1-5; tentatively, D is TRBD1 (5 bases). This CDR3 is built from 12 residues. Germline V gene lookup returns CDR1 KGHSH and CDR2 LQKENI. Trimming pared 4 bases from V and 5 bases from J, leaving 6 bases between. The CDR3 protein is CASSRGDQPQHF. CDR3 DNA sequence: TGTGCCAGCTCACGGGGGGATCAGCCCCAGCATTTT.